The present entry profiles one T cell receptor (beta chain) with its context. The identical CDR3 is also encoded by other nucleotide sequences in the sample. V was pared by 0 bases and J by 2 bases, with 2 bases of the junction left unmatched. This CDR3 region has 14 residues. CDR1 and CDR2 (germline): SGDLS, YYNGEE. Assay used: immunoSEQ multiplex PCR; TCRdb lists only in-frame clones, some missing. The sample shows approximately 200,000 clones, around four fifths of them seen only once. This specimen belongs to a study of blood T cell repertoires in COVID-19. What was sequenced was peripheral blood. The receptor was derived from a woman in her 30s with acute or convalescent COVID-19. This chain connects TRBV9 to TRBJ2-7, with TRBD2 matching over 7 bases. The CDR3 sequence is CASSVGAGAYEQYF. The DNA for the CDR3 is TGTGCCAGCAGCGTAGGGGCGGGGGCCTACGAGCAGTACTTC.